The next 18 T cell receptor beta chains were all read from a single sample in a study of long-term antiretroviral therapy in people with HIV. This was the immunoSEQ v3.0 assay at survey level. Sequencing used immunoSEQ multiplex PCR; TCRdb keeps in-frame clones, though not all of them. The repertoire holds 35,000 to 40,000 clones, with 80% to 90% as singletons. The starting material was unsorted PBMCs, obtained 0.3 years after starting antiretroviral therapy. Receptor source: a man aged 18 to 35 with HIV.

This clone is medium-sized in the sample. V gene TRBV30 combines with J gene TRBJ1-1; 8 bases line up with TRBD1. Germline V lookup: CDR1 GTSNPN, CDR2 SVGIG (reference sequence). V lost 5 bases to trimming and J lost 8 bases; unmatched junction nucleotides: 7. The CDR3 totals 12 residues. The CDR3 coding sequence is TGTGCCTGGGGACAGGGTTTTGTCGAAGCTTTCTTT. Protein sequence: CAWGQGFVEAFF.

This chain joins TRBV19 and TRBJ1-2; no reliable D call. V was shortened by 6 bases and J by 4 bases, with 15 bases between the two germline ends. This CDR3 has 14 amino acids. From germline, CDR1 is LNHDA and CDR2 SQIVND (reference sequence). The CDR3 here is CASSPIEAGYGYTF. In DNA, the CDR3 is TGTGCCAGTAGCCCGATCGAAGCGGGCTATGGCTACACCTTC. Variable domain in full (rest from reference TRBV19 and TRBJ1-2): DGGITQSPKYLFRKEGQNVTLSCEQNLNHDAMYWYRQDPGQGLRLIYYSQIVNDFQKGDIAEGYSVSREKKESFPLTVTSAQKNPTAFYLCASSPIEAGYGYTFGSGTRLTVV.

The chain joins TRBV28 to TRBJ1-2, with D unresolved. Germline CDR1 MDHEN, CDR2 SYDVKM. V shed 7 bases and J shed 3 bases, with 18 bases lying between them. This CDR3 region has 15 residues. The CDR3 sequence is CASTPASGSYYGYTF. In DNA form, the CDR3 reads TGTGCCAGCACCCCCGCGAGTGGCAGCTACTATGGCTACACCTTC.

This clone has just a few counts. The chain carries TRBV30 and TRBJ1-3; D gene uncertain. Germline CDR1 GTSNPN, CDR2 SVGIG (reference sequence). Deletions cut 0 bases from V and 7 bases from J, with 10 bases between. This CDR3 comprises 13 residues. CDR3 residues: CAWSVQGSNTIYF. DNA for the CDR3: TGTGCCTGGAGTGTACAAGGGAGTAACACCATATATTTT.

V gene TRBV12-5 combines with J gene TRBJ2-5; 8 bases match TRBD1. Per the germline V gene, CDR1 is LGHNT and CDR2 is FRNRAP. J was trimmed by 5 bases and V by 6 bases; bases with no gene match: 5. The CDR3 is 13 residues long. This CDR3 reads CASGPQGGETQYF. The DNA of the CDR3 is TGTGCTAGTGGACCACAGGGGGGCGAGACCCAGTACTTC.

This clone was counted a few times. The chain links TRBV6-5 to TRBJ1-4; no definite D call. Per germline, CDR1 MNHEY and CDR2 SVGAGI. This CDR3 spans 16 amino acids. V was pared by 4 bases and J by 5 bases, with 17 bases between. The CDR3 loop reads CASSSHETAHNEKLFF. CDR3 in DNA: TGTGCCAGCAGTTCCCACGAGACGGCCCACAATGAAAAACTGTTTTTT.

The chain links TRBV30 to TRBJ2-7; tentatively, D is TRBD2 (5 bases). Looked up from germline, CDR1 is GTSNPN and CDR2 is SVGIG (reference sequence). CDR3 length: 13 amino acids. Trimming shortened V by 3 bases and J by 6 bases, and 15 bases separated the two germline ends. Here the CDR3 reads CAWRDWVLSEQYF. CDR3 DNA: TGTGCCTGGAGGGACTGGGTCTTGTCCGAGCAGTACTTC.

This chain links TRBV5-6 with TRBJ2-2; D is ambiguous. The V end lost 1 base, the J end lost 5 bases, and 9 bases lay between the germline ends. The CDR3 extends over 14 amino acids. CDR1 SGHDT and CDR2 YYEEEE come from the germline V gene. Written as DNA, the CDR3 is TGTGCCAGCAGCTTGCAGTACGGGACCGGGGAGCTGTTTTTT. Translation gives CASSLQYGTGELFF.

V gene TRBV6-1 combines with J gene TRBJ2-7; D possibly corresponds to TRBD2 (6 bases). Per the germline V gene, CDR1 is MNHNS and CDR2 is SASEGT. The CDR3 is made up of 16 amino acids. Trimming took off 4 bases at V and 3 bases at J, with 19 bases between the two ends. This chain's CDR3 is CASSASLAMLLYEQYF. DNA of the CDR3: TGTGCCAGCAGTGCCTCTCTAGCGATGCTACTCTACGAGCAGTACTTC.

This clone was seen more than once but under ten times. V is TRBV7-9 and J is TRBJ1-2; D perhaps matches TRBD1 (6 bases). Germline assignment: CDR1 SEHNR and CDR2 FQNEAQ (reference sequence). The V end was cut by 4 bases, the J end by 7 bases, with 19 bases between. The CDR3 is made up of 15 amino acids. CDR3 loop: CASSSWGRGAVGYTF. The CDR3 region has the DNA TGTGCCAGCAGCTCGTGGGGCAGGGGCGCAGTTGGCTACACCTTC.

This chain uses TRBV19 with TRBJ2-3; no clear D gene. The CDR3 loop spans 14 amino acids. V lost 8 bases and J lost 2, with 14 bases in between. Looked up from germline, CDR1 is LNHDA and CDR2 is SQIVND (reference sequence). The CDR3 bases are TGTGCCAGTTCCCGGATGCAGATCACAGATACGCAGTATTTT. It is translated as CASSRMQITDTQYF.

CDR3 DNA sequence: TGTGCCAGCAGTGAATCCATGGGCACCTCCTACGAGCAGTACTTC. It yields the protein CASSESMGTSYEQYF. The chain uses TRBV25-1 and TRBJ2-7; unclear D gene. Per germline, CDR1 MGHDK and CDR2 SYGVNS. The CDR3 has 15 amino acids. V was shortened by 1 base and J by 0 bases, with 10 bases between the two germline ends.

The chain couples TRBV4-3 to TRBJ2-2, with 16 bases fitting TRBD2. The CDR3 consists of 18 residues. The junction had 9 bases not matched to a gene; V was cut back by 3 bases and J by 8 bases. In germline, CDR1 is LGHNA, CDR2 YSLEER. The CDR3 region is CASSQYSGTSGRGGELFF. For the CDR3, the DNA is TGCGCCAGCAGCCAGTACTCCGGGACTAGCGGGAGGGGAGGGGAGCTGTTTTTT.

The CDR3 protein is CASSARPLLNTEAFF. DNA of the CDR3: TGTGCCAGCAGTGCCCGGCCTCTCCTGAACACTGAAGCTTTCTTT. The rearrangement joins TRBV6-1 to TRBJ1-1; unclear D gene. CDR3 size: 15 residues. V lost 4 bases and J lost 0, with 12 bases in between. From germline, CDR1 is MNHNS and CDR2 SASEGT.

The chain couples TRBV5-4 to TRBJ2-1; perhaps TRBD2 as D (6 bases). Germline CDR1 and CDR2: SGHNT and YYREEE (reference sequence). Trimming took off 0 bases at V and 8 bases at J, with 12 bases between the two ends. There are 14 residues in the CDR3. The CDR3 protein is CASSLAGSIDEQFF. The CDR3 DNA reads as TGTGCCAGCAGCTTGGCCGGGAGCATCGATGAGCAGTTCTTC.

The chain couples TRBV30 to TRBJ2-5; D could derive from TRBD1 or TRBD2 (5 bases each). Per germline, CDR1 GTSNPN and CDR2 SVGIG (reference sequence). CDR3 size: 12 residues. Trimming cost V 3 bases and J 3 bases, with 8 bases left between them. The DNA for the CDR3 is TGTGCCTGGAGGGGGGTTGAAGAGACCCAGTACTTC. Its protein is CAWRGVEETQYF.

The rearrangement links TRBV7-9 to TRBJ1-4; no reliable D call. The ends were cut back, 2 bases at V and 2 bases at J, with 12 bases in the middle. The CDR3 runs to 16 residues. Germline V gene data show CDR1 as SEHNR and CDR2 as FQNEAQ (reference sequence). The DNA of the CDR3 is TGTGCCAGCAGCTTAACGTCGGCACTCACTAATGAAAAACTGTTTTTT. Translation gives CASSLTSALTNEKLFF. Full variable domain (remainder filled in from reference TRBV7-9 and TRBJ1-4): DTGVSQNPRHKITKRGQNVTFRCDPISEHNRLYWYRQTLGQGPEFLTYFQNEAQLEKSRLLSDRFSAERPKGSFSTLEIQRTEQGDSAMYLCASSLTSALTNEKLFFGSGTQLSVL.

V usage is TRBV7-6 and J usage is TRBJ1-4, with a tentative D call TRBD1 (5 bases). In germline, CDR1 is SGHVS, CDR2 FNYEAQ. V was clipped by 10 bases and J by 8 bases, with 14 bases between them. The CDR3 spans 12 residues. The CDR3: CATAGLEEKLFF. Written as DNA, the CDR3 is TGTGCCACCGCGGGACTTGAAGAAAAACTGTTTTTT.